This passage covers 27 T cell receptor beta chains from one sample sequenced in a study of blood T cell repertoires in COVID-19 (dated by TCRdb to 2019 to 2021). Receptor amplification or capture employed the immunoSEQ multiplex PCR assay. TCRdb retrieved this table from immuneACCESS and kept in-frame rearrangements only. Not all clones are present; in checked studies, unresolved V genes account for under half, and no reason is known for the remainder. The sample table records 200,000 to 250,000 clones; 88% of these occur just once. About 2.6% of the sample rests with the top ten. The sequenced sample was PBMCs or T cells enriched from blood (not recorded which). All receptors derive from a woman in her twenties or thirties who had recovered from COVID-19.

This chain links TRBV7-3 with TRBJ2-7; 10 bases map to TRBD2. J gave up 5 bases and V 6 bases, and 4 bases lay outside the gene matches. The CDR3 contains 13 residues. CDR1 SGHTA and CDR2 FQGTGA come from the germline V gene. As DNA, the CDR3 is TGTGCCAGCAGGTCCGGGACTAGCGACGAGCAGTACTTC. This sequence encodes CASRSGTSDEQYF.

The chain joins TRBV19 to TRBJ1-5; maybe TRBD1 (6 bases). This CDR3 is 14 amino acids long. Trimming stripped 4 bases from V and 6 bases from J, with 13 bases between. In germline, CDR1 is LNHDA, CDR2 SQIVND (reference sequence). The CDR3 DNA reads TGTGCCAGTAGTAACAGGGATTTGAGTCAGCCCCAGCATTTT. Its protein product is CASSNRDLSQPQHF. The whole variable domain, remainder taken from reference TRBV19 and TRBJ1-5, is DGGITQSPKYLFRKEGQNVTLSCEQNLNHDAMYWYRQDPGQGLRLIYYSQIVNDFQKGDIAEGYSVSREKKESFPLTVTSAQKNPTAFYLCASSNRDLSQPQHFGDGTRLSIL.

The chain has TRBV6-2 or TRBV6-3 and TRBJ2-2; no clear D. The CDR3 runs 14 residues. In germline, CDR1 is MNHEY, CDR2 SVGEGT. V was shortened by 0 bases and J by 3 bases, with 5 bases between the two germline ends. This CDR3 is CASSYSADTGELFF. The CDR3 region has the DNA TGTGCCAGCAGTTACTCAGCCGACACCGGGGAGCTGTTTTTT.

The J gene is TRBJ1-4, the V gene TRBV5-1; weak D call: TRBD1 (6 bases). Trimming removed 4 bases from V and 6 bases from J, with 13 bases in between. Germline lookup yields CDR1 SGHRS and CDR2 YFSETQ. CDR3 length: 14 residues. DNA of the CDR3: TGCGCCAGCAGCGGGGGCCAGGCGGATGAAAAACTGTTTTTT. Translation gives CASSGGQADEKLFF. The full variable domain, completed using reference TRBV5-1 and TRBJ1-4, is KAGVTQTPRYLIKTRGQQVTLSCSPISGHRSVSWYQQTPGQGLQFLFEYFSETQRNKGNFPGRFSGRQFSNSRSEMNVSTLELGDSALYLCASSGGQADEKLFFGSGTQLSVL.

This clone has only one observation. This chain uses TRBV5-8 with TRBJ1-4; 8 bases map to TRBD1. Per the germline V gene, CDR1 is SGHTS and CDR2 is YDEGEE. This CDR3 spans 15 amino acids. V lost 4 bases, J lost 6 bases, and 8 bases stayed unmatched. In DNA form, the CDR3 reads TGTGCCAGCAGCCCACGGACAGGGCCTGATGAAAAACTGTTTTTT. Protein sequence: CASSPRTGPDEKLFF.

The V call is TRBV5-4, the J call TRBJ2-1; TRBD2 might be the D (5 bases). This CDR3 has 13 residues. Germline assignment: CDR1 SGHNT and CDR2 YYREEE (reference sequence). Between the trimmed V and J ends, which lost 2 bases and 5 bases, there was a span of 8 bases. The CDR3 is CASSFIGDNEQFF. CDR3 DNA: TGTGCCAGCAGCTTCATCGGGGACAATGAGCAGTTCTTC. The whole variable domain, remainder taken from reference TRBV5-4 and TRBJ2-1, is ETGVTQSPTHLIKTRGQQVTLRCSSQSGHNTVSWYQQALGQGPQFIFQYYREEENGRGNFPPRFSGLQFPNYSSELNVNALELDDSALYLCASSFIGDNEQFFGPGTRLTVL.

Only one count was recorded for this clone. This chain uses TRBV29-1 with TRBJ2-2; tentatively, D is TRBD2 (5 bases). There are 15 residues in the CDR3. The germline gives CDR1 SQVTM, CDR2 ANQGSEA. V gave up 7 bases and J gave up 0 bases, with 15 bases separating them. CDR3 sequence reads: CSAKSTGTNTGELFF. The CDR3 nucleotides are TGCAGCGCTAAGAGTACCGGGACGAACACCGGGGAGCTGTTTTTT.

This clone has only one observation. The chain carries TRBV7-9 and TRBJ1-2; D unclear. Germline V gene data show CDR1 as SEHNR and CDR2 as FQNEAQ (reference sequence). The V and J ends lost 1 base and 5 bases respectively, with 11 bases between them. The CDR3 runs to 14 residues. CDR3 in amino acids: CASSLDSRAYGYTF. CDR3 nucleotides: TGTGCCAGCAGCTTAGATTCGAGAGCTTATGGCTACACCTTC.

The chain carries TRBV5-1 and TRBJ1-1; TRBD1 matches 9 bases. The V and J ends lost 2 bases and 2 bases, in that order; junction bases with no gene match: 10. Looked up from germline, CDR1 is SGHRS and CDR2 is YFSETQ. CDR3 length: 17 residues. CDR3 in DNA: TGCGCCAGCAGCTTACAGGGGGCCTGCGGCCTAAACACTGAAGCTTTCTTT. It yields the protein CASSLQGACGLNTEAFF.

CDR3 DNA sequence: TGTGCCAGTAGTATACCGGGGGTGGGGTATGAGCAGTTCTTC. Its translation is CASSIPGVGYEQFF. The chain is built from TRBV19 and TRBJ2-1; maybe TRBD2 (6 bases). This CDR3 contains 14 residues. Germline V gives CDR1 LNHDA, CDR2 SQIVND (reference sequence). V lost 2 bases and J 8 bases, leaving 13 bases between the germline ends.

V is TRBV27 and J is TRBJ1-2; D not resolved. From germline, CDR1 is MNHEY and CDR2 SMNVEV (reference sequence). The CDR3 is 17 amino acids. V lost 0 bases to trimming and J lost 6 bases, with 20 bases between them. The CDR3 spells CASSLSAWTVRRNGYTF. DNA of the CDR3: TGTGCCAGCAGTTTATCAGCTTGGACGGTGCGGAGGAATGGCTACACCTTC.

The chain joins TRBV6-5 to TRBJ2-6, with D possibly being TRBD1 (5 bases). Trimming removed 9 bases from V and 4 bases from J, with 10 bases in between. Germline V gene data show CDR1 as MNHEY and CDR2 as SVGAGI. This CDR3 is built from 13 residues. CDR3 DNA sequence: TGTGCCAGGGACACTGCAGGGGCCAACGTCCTGACTTTC. Its translation: CARDTAGANVLTF.

This chain joins TRBV9 and TRBJ1-3; TRBD1 matches 7 bases. This CDR3 is 15 amino acids long. Germline V CDR1 and CDR2: SGDLS, YYNGEE. V trimming: 4 bases; J trimming: 2 bases; junction bases outside the gene matches: 6. The CDR3 DNA reads TGTGCCAGCAGCCTAATCGGGACAGCTGGAAACACCATATATTTT. Translating it yields CASSLIGTAGNTIYF.

This chain joins TRBV4-3 and TRBJ2-3, with 13 bases aligning to TRBD2. Germline-derived CDR1 and CDR2 are LGHNA and YSLEER. V lost 0 bases to trimming and J lost 7 bases; unmatched junction nucleotides: 7. This CDR3 is built from 17 residues. The CDR3 region is CASSQDLELAGGYTQYF. The CDR3 nucleotides read TGCGCCAGCAGCCAAGATCTAGAACTAGCGGGGGGGTATACGCAGTATTTT.

This sequence joins TRBV9 and TRBJ2-7; 7 bases match TRBD1. V lost 4 bases and J lost 5; bases outside the gene matches: 12. Germline CDR1 SGDLS, CDR2 YYNGEE. This CDR3 contains 15 residues. The DNA of the CDR3 is TGTGCCAGCAGCCCACGACAGGGTACTGTCCACGAGCAGTACTTC. It codes for CASSPRQGTVHEQYF.

The chain has TRBV5-1 and TRBJ1-1; TRBD1 aligns across 10 bases. This CDR3 contains 15 residues. Trimming removed 4 bases from V and 5 bases from J; junction bases left unmatched: 8. Germline values: CDR1 SGHRS, CDR2 YFSETQ. This chain's CDR3 is CASSAGRTGGTEAFF. CDR3 nucleotide sequence: TGCGCCAGCAGCGCTGGTCGGACAGGGGGAACTGAAGCTTTCTTT.

The rearrangement uses TRBV5-1 and TRBJ1-2; 7 positions match TRBD1. The germline gives CDR1 SGHRS, CDR2 YFSETQ. V lost 3 bases and J lost 8; bases outside the gene matches: 7. The CDR3 spans 13 residues. The CDR3 DNA sequence: TGCGCCAGCAGCTCCGGACAGGATAGAGGCTACACCTTC. It encodes CASSSGQDRGYTF.

This chain links TRBV7-8 with TRBJ2-7, with 7 bases fitting TRBD2. The CDR3 spans 14 residues. Germline CDR1 reads SGHVS; CDR2 reads FQNEAQ. V was pared by 7 bases and J by 3 bases, with 9 bases of the junction left unmatched. CDR3 DNA: TGTGCCAGCAATTGGGGGGGAGGGCGCTACGAGCAGTACTTC. Its protein product is CASNWGGGRYEQYF.

The CDR3 loop is CASSPNQGRGNTIYF. The CDR3 nucleotides read TGTGCCAGCAGTCCCAATCAGGGAAGGGGAAACACCATATATTTT. The chain uses TRBV6-5 and TRBJ1-3; a possible D gene is TRBD1 (5 bases). Germline CDR1 is MNHEY and CDR2 is SVGAGI. V lost 5 bases, J lost 4 bases, and 15 bases lay in between. The length of the CDR3 is 15 residues.

V usage is TRBV27 and J usage is TRBJ2-6, with D unresolved. Germline V gene lookup returns CDR1 MNHEY and CDR2 SMNVEV (reference sequence). The CDR3 runs to 17 residues. Deletions cut 2 bases from V and 0 bases from J, with 11 bases between. CDR3 in DNA: TGTGCCAGCAGTTTAGTGCAAGCTCCCTCTGGGGCCAACGTCCTGACTTTC. Translating it yields CASSLVQAPSGANVLTF.

This rearrangement joins TRBV6-2 or TRBV6-3 to TRBJ2-7; TRBD2 agrees at 8 bases. Germline V lookup: CDR1 MNHEY, CDR2 SVGEGT. CDR3 length equals 13 residues. Trimming cost V 6 bases and J 3 bases; bases outside gene matches: 4. The CDR3 nucleotides are TGTGCCAGCAGACCTAGCGGGTTCTACGAGCAGTACTTC. Translated, it gives CASRPSGFYEQYF.

This clone has just one count. The chain recombines TRBV5-6 with TRBJ2-1, with TRBD2 matching over 10 bases. J gave up 4 bases and V 4 bases, and 8 bases lay outside the gene matches. Germline CDR1 SGHDT, CDR2 YYEEEE. CDR3 size: 16 residues. The CDR3 nucleotides are TGTGCCAGCAGCCTAATACTAGCGGGGTATTACAATGAGCAGTTCTTC. As protein: CASSLILAGYYNEQFF.

This rearrangement joins TRBV25-1 to TRBJ1-2; D is perhaps TRBD1 (6 bases). Trimming pared 2 bases from V and 7 bases from J, leaving 17 bases between. This CDR3 contains 15 residues. The germline V gene has CDR1 MGHDK and CDR2 SYGVNS. The CDR3 reads CASSEPLGGAGGYTF. The CDR3, as DNA: TGTGCCAGCAGTGAACCCCTTGGGGGGGCTGGTGGCTACACCTTC.

This clone appeared a single time. V usage is TRBV6-5 and J usage is TRBJ1-1, with D maybe TRBD1 (5 bases). There are 14 residues in the CDR3. Trimming took 6 bases from V and 5 from J, leaving 16 bases between them. Germline V gene lookup returns CDR1 MNHEY and CDR2 SVGAGI. The CDR3 region is CASRDAGLETEAFF. The CDR3 coding sequence is TGTGCCAGCAGGGACGCGGGGCTGGAGACTGAAGCTTTCTTT.

V is TRBV9 and J is TRBJ1-1; 10 bases match TRBD1. This CDR3 comprises 15 residues. The V segment lost 3 bases and the J segment 4 bases; nucleotides outside the gene matches: 6. Per germline, CDR1 SGDLS and CDR2 YYNGEE. CDR3 sequence: CASSARQGAVTEAFF. CDR3 sequence (DNA): TGTGCCAGCAGCGCCAGACAGGGGGCCGTCACTGAAGCTTTCTTT.

The V call is TRBV4-1, the J call TRBJ1-2, with a tentative D call TRBD1 (5 bases). Looked up from germline, CDR1 is MGHRA and CDR2 is YSYEKL. The CDR3 has 17 amino acids. Trimming removed 4 bases at V and 3 bases at J, with 21 bases between. The CDR3: CASSRQRSSGTDYGYTF. DNA for the CDR3: TGCGCCAGCAGCCGCCAACGCTCGAGCGGGACGGACTATGGCTACACCTTC.

The chain links TRBV18 to TRBJ1-5; D gene uncertain. Germline CDR1 KGHSH, CDR2 LQKENI. This CDR3 contains 14 residues. V lost 1 base and J 4 bases, leaving 8 bases between the germline ends. CDR3 coding DNA: TGTGCCAGCTCACCACTTGGCCCTAATCAGCCCCAGCATTTT. Encoded protein: CASSPLGPNQPQHF.